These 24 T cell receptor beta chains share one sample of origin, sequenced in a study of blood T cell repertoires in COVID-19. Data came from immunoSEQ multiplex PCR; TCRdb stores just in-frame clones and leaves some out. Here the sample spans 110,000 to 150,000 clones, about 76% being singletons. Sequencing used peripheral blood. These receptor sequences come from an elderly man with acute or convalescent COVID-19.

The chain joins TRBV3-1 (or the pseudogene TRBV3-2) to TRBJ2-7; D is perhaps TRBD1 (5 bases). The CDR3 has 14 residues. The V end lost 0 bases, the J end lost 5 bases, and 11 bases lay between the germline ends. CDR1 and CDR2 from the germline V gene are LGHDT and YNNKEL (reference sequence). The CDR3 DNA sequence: TGTGCCAGCAGCCAAGATGACAGCCGAGACGAGCAGTACTTC. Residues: CASSQDDSRDEQYF.

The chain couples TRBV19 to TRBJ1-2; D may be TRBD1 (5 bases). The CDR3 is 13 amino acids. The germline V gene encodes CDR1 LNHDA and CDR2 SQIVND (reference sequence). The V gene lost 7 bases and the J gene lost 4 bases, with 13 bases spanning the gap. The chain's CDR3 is CASTLDKAYGYTF. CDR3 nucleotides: TGTGCCAGTACCTTGGACAAGGCCTATGGCTACACCTTC.

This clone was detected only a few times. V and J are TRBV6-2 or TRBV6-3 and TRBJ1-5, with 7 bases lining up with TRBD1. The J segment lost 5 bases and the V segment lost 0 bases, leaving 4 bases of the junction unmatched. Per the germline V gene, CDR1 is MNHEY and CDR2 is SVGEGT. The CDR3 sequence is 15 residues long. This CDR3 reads CASSYSGQPHQPQHF. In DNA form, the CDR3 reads TGTGCCAGCAGTTACTCGGGACAGCCTCATCAGCCCCAGCATTTT.

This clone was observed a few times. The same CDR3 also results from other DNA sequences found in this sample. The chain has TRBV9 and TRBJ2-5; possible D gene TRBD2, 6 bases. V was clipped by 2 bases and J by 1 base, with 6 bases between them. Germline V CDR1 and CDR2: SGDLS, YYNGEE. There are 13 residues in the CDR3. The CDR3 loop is CASSVSGQETQYF. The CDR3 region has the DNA TGTGCCAGCAGCGTTAGCGGCCAAGAGACCCAGTACTTC.

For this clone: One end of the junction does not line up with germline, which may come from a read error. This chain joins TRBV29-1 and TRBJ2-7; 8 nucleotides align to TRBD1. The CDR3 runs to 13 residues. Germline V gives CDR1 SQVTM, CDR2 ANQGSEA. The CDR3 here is CSVGLDRAYGQYF. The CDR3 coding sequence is TGCAGCGTGGGACTGGACAGGGCCTACGGGCAGTACTTC.

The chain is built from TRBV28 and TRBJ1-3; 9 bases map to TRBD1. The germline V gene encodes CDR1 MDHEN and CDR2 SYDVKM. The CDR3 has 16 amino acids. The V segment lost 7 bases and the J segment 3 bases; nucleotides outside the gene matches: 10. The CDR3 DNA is TGTGCCAGCACGTCCCGGGACAGGGCCGGTGGAAACACCATATATTTT. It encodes CASTSRDRAGGNTIYF.

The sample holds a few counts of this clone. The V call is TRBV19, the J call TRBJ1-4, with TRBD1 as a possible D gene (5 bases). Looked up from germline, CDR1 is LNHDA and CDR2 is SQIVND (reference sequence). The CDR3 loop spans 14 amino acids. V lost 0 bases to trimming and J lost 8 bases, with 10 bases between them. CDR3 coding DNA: TGTGCCAGTAGTATAGATACCACAGGAGAAAAACTGTTTTTT. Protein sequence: CASSIDTTGEKLFF.

In DNA form, the CDR3 reads TGTGCCAGCACTGGGACAGGACATAATTCACCCCTCCACTTT. Its translation: CASTGTGHNSPLHF. The chain uses TRBV25-1 and TRBJ1-6; 8 nucleotides align to TRBD1. V dropped 7 bases and J dropped 5; count of bases not matched to a gene: 4. Germline CDR1 MGHDK, CDR2 SYGVNS. The CDR3 is 14 residues long.

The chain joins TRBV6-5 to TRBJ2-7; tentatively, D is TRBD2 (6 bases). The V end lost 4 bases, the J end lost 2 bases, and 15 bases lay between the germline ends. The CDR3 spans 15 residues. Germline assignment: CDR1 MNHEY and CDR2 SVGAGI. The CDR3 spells CASSSQLGGPYEQYF. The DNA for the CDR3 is TGTGCCAGCAGTTCCCAACTGGGAGGCCCCTACGAGCAGTACTTC.

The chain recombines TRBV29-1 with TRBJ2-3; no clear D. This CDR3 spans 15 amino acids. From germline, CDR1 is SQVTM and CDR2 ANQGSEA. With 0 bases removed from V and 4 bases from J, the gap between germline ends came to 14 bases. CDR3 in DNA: TGCAGCGTTGAAGAGGCGGTCGAGGCACCAGATACGCAGTATTTT. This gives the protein CSVEEAVEAPDTQYF.

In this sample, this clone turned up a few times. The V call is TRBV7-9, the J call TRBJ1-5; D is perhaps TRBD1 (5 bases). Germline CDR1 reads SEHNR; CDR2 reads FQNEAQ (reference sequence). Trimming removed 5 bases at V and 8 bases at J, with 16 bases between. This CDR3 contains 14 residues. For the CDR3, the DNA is TGTGCCAGCAGCCCCACCGGGGGTAATGAGCCCCAGCATTTT. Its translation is CASSPTGGNEPQHF.

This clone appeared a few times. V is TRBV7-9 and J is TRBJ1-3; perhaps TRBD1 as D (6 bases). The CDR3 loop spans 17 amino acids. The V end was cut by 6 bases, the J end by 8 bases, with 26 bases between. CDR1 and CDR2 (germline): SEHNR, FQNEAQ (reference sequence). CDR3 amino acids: CASSPFNPRGFDDTIYF. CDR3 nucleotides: TGTGCCAGCAGTCCTTTTAACCCCAGGGGATTCGATGACACCATATATTTT.

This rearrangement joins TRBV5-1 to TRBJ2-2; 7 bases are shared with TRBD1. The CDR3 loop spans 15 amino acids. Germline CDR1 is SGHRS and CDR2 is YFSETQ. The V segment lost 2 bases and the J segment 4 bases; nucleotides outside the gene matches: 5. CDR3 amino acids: CASSFRGLVTGELFF. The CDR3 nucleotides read TGCGCCAGCAGCTTTAGGGGGCTGGTCACCGGGGAGCTGTTTTTT.

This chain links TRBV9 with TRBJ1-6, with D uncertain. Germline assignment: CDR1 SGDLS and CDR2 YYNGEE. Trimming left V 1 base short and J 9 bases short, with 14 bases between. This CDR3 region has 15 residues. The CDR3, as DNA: TGTGCCAGCAGCGTACAGGCGGCAGCGGGTTCACCCCTCCACTTT. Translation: CASSVQAAAGSPLHF.

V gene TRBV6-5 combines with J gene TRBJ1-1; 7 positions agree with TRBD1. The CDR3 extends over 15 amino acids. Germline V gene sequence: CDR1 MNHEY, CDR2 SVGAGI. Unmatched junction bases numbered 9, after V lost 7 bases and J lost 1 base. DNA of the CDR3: TGTGCCAGCACCTCCCGGCGACAGGGGAACACTGAAGCTTTCTTT. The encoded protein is CASTSRRQGNTEAFF.

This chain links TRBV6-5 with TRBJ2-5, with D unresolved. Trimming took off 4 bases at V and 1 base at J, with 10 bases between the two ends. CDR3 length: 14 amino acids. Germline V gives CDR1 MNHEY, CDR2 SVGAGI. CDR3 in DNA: TGTGCCAGCAGTTCGGCGACGGGCCAAGAGACCCAGTACTTC. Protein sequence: CASSSATGQETQYF.

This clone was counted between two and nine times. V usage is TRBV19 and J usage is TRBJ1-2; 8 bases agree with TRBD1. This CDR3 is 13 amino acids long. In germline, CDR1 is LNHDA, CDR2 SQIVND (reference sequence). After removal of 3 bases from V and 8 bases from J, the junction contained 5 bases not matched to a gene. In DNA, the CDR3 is TGTGCCAGTAGTATGGGACAGGTGCGAGGCTACACCTTC. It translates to CASSMGQVRGYTF. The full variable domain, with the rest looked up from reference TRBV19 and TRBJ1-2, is DGGITQSPKYLFRKEGQNVTLSCEQNLNHDAMYWYRQDPGQGLRLIYYSQIVNDFQKGDIAEGYSVSREKKESFPLTVTSAQKNPTAFYLCASSMGQVRGYTFGSGTRLTVV.

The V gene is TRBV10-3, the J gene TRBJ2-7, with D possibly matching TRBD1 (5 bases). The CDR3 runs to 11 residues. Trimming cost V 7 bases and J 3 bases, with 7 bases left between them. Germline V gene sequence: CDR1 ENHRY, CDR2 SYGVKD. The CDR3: CAIMQGYEQYF. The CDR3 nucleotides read TGTGCCATCATGCAGGGCTACGAGCAGTACTTC.

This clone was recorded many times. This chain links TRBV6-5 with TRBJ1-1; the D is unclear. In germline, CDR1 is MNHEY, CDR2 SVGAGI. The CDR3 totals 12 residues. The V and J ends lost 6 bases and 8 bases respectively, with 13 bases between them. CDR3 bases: TGTGCCAGCAGCGGTCCGGGAGGGGAAGCTTTCTTT. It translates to CASSGPGGEAFF.

The chain's CDR3 is CASSLIGFGTEAFF. The CDR3 DNA sequence: TGTGCCAGCAGCTTAATTGGCTTTGGCACTGAAGCTTTCTTT. The rearrangement joins TRBV7-9 to TRBJ1-1; D is unresolved. Trimming pared 2 bases from V and 4 bases from J, leaving 11 bases between. The length of the CDR3 is 14 residues. In germline, CDR1 is SEHNR, CDR2 FQNEAQ (reference sequence).

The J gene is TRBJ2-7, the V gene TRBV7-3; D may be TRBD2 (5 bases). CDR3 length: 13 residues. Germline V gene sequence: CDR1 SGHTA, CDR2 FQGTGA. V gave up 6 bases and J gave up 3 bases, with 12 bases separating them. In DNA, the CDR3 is TGTGCCAGCAGTGTGGGGAGTGGCTACGAGCAGTACTTC. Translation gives CASSVGSGYEQYF.

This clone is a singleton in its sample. CDR3 in amino acids: CASSLGDSYFEAFF. CDR3 DNA sequence: TGCGCCAGCAGCTTGGGGGACAGTTATTTCGAAGCTTTCTTT. The J gene is TRBJ1-1, the V gene TRBV5-1, with 7 bases identical to TRBD1. Losses at the gene ends were 0 bases for V and 8 bases for J; bases not matched to a gene: 7. Germline loops: CDR1 SGHRS, CDR2 YFSETQ. The CDR3 extends over 14 amino acids.

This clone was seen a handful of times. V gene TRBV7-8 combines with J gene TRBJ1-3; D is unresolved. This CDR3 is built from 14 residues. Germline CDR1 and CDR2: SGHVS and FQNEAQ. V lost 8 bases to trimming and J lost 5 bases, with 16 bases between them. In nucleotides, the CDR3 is TGTGCCAGCTCCGCTTCCAGCGGTCGAAACACCATATATTTT. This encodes CASSASSGRNTIYF.

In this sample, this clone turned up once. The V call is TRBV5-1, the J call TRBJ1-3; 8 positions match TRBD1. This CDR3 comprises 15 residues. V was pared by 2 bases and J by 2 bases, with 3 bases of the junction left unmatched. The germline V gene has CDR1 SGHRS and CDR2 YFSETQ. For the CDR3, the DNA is TGCGCCAGCAGCTTCACAGGGGGAACTGGAAACACCATATATTTT. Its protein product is CASSFTGGTGNTIYF.